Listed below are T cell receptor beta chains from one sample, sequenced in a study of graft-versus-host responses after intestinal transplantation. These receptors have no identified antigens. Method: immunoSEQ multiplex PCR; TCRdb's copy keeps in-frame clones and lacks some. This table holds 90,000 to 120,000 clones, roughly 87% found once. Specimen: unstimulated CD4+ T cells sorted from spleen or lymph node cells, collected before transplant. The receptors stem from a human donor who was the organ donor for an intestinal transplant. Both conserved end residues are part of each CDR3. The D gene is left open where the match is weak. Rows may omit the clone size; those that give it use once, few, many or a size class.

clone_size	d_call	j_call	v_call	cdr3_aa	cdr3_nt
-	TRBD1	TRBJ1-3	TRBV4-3	CASSPSRQGGNTIYF	TGCGCCAGCAGCCCCTCCCGACAGGGCGGAAACACCATATATTTT
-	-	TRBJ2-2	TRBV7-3	CASSLTSGNTGELFF	TGTGCCAGCAGCTTAACTAGCGGGAACACCGGGGAGCTGTTTTTT
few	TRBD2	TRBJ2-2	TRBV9	CASSVGLAGGTGELFF	TGTGCCAGCAGCGTAGGACTAGCGGGAGGGACCGGGGAGCTGTTTTTT
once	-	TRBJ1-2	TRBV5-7	CASSFKGNGYTF	TGTGCCAGCAGCTTTAAGGGGAATGGCTACACCTTC
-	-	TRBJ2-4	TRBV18	CASSPLESAKNIQYF	TGTGCCAGCTCACCACTGGAGTCAGCCAAAAACATTCAGTACTTC
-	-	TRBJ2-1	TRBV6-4	CASRPNEQFF	TGTGCCAGTAGACCCAATGAGCAGTTCTTC
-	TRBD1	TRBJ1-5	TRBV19	CASSSTGGAGNQPQHF	TGTGCCAGTAGTTCAACAGGGGGCGCGGGCAATCAGCCCCAGCATTTT
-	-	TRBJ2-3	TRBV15	CATSRHVQKDSDTQYF	TGTGCCACCAGCAGACACGTCCAAAAGGACTCAGATACGCAGTATTTT
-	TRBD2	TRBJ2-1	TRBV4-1	CASSPLAILYNEQFF	TGCGCCAGCAGCCCACTAGCGATCCTCTACAATGAGCAGTTCTTC
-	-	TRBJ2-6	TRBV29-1	CSVSQGSGANVLTF	TGCAGCGTTTCCCAGGGCTCTGGGGCCAACGTCCTGACTTTC
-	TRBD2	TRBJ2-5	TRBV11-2	CASSLVSSGTQETQYF	TGTGCCAGCAGCTTAGTTTCTAGCGGGACACAAGAGACCCAGTACTTC
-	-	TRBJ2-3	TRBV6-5	CASSILSTDTQYF	TGTGCCAGCAGTATCCTGAGCACAGATACGCAGTATTTT
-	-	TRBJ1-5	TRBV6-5	CASSLQGPKQPQHF	TGTGCCAGCAGTCTACAGGGACCCAAACAGCCCCAGCATTTT
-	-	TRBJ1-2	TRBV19	CASSKADYGYTF	TGTGCCAGTAGTAAGGCGGACTATGGCTACACCTTC
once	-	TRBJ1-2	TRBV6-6	CASSRTANYGYTF	TGTGCCAGCAGTCGGACAGCTAACTATGGCTACACCTTC
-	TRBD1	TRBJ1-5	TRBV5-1	CASSLGTADQPQHF	TGCGCCAGCAGCCTTGGGACAGCCGATCAGCCCCAGCATTTT
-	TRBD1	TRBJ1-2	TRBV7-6	CASSFSGAGQGSGYTF	TGTGCCAGCAGCTTTAGCGGGGCGGGACAGGGATCTGGCTACACCTTC
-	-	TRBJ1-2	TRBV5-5	CASSLGTKNYGYTF	TGTGCCAGCAGCTTAGGGACAAAAAACTATGGCTACACCTTC
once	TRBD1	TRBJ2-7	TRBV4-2	CASSSGTVPSYEQYF	TGTGCCAGCAGCTCCGGGACAGTACCTTCCTACGAGCAGTACTTC
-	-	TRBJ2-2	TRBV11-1	CASSPAGGRSDTGELFF	TGTGCCAGCAGCCCGGCCGGGGGAAGGTCCGACACCGGGGAGCTGTTTTTT
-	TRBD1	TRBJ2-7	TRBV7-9	CASSPPGTGLYEQYF	TGTGCCAGCAGCCCTCCCGGGACAGGATTATACGAGCAGTACTTC
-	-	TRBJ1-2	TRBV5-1	CASSLGAGGSGYTF	TGCGCCAGCAGCTTGGGCGCGGGGGGCTCTGGCTACACCTTC
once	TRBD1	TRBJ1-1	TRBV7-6	CASSPTGGFTEAFF	TGTGCCAGCAGCCCTACAGGGGGTTTCACTGAAGCTTTCTTT
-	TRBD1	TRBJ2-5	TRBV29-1	CSVLPGQGPETQYF	TGCAGCGTACTACCGGGACAGGGGCCCGAGACCCAGTACTTC
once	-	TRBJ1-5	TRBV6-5	CASRERGGSNQPQHF	TGTGCCAGCAGGGAGAGAGGGGGGAGCAATCAGCCCCAGCATTTT
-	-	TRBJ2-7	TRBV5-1	CASSLGQGIHEQYF	TGCGCCAGCAGCTTGGGGCAGGGGATCCACGAGCAGTACTTC